This TCR beta chain was profiled in a study of OX40 agonist ivuxolimab in advanced cancers. CDR1 is SGHVS, CDR2 FQNEAQ, per germline. This CDR3 comprises 13 residues. V was trimmed by 5 bases and J by 6 bases, leaving 13 bases between them. Some clones are missing from TCRdb's copy, which holds only in-frame ones; the method was immunoSEQ multiplex PCR. Among about 70,000 clones listed, around 88% were seen once. This clone occurred a few times. The V gene is TRBV7-8, the J gene TRBJ1-1; maybe TRBD1 (6 bases). The input for sequencing was CD4+ or CD8+ T cells sorted from blood, taken in a trial of the OX40 agonist ivuxolimab. The TCR was taken from an adult with an advanced solid tumor such as melanoma, head and neck, liver or kidney cancer. The CDR3 sequence: CASSPNREAEAFF. Written as DNA, the CDR3 is TGTGCCAGCAGCCCGAACAGGGAGGCTGAAGCTTTCTTT.